This TCR beta chain was documented in a study of metastatic and nonmetastatic thyroid tumors. This clone was recorded at least ten times. TCRdb re-called the PCR reads via MiXCR. The sample shows roughly 18,000 clones, under 25% of them seen only once. Before thyroid surgery, none of the patients had received any treatment. The CDR3 runs 14 residues. Trimming took 2 bases from V and 5 from J, leaving 10 bases between them. Per the germline V gene, CDR1 is DFQATT and CDR2 is SNEGSKA (reference sequence). Sequencing was carried out using tumor tissue. The V and J genes are TRBV20-1 and TRBJ1-6; D is unresolved. The sequence came from a female donor with papillary thyroid cancer or a benign thyroid nodule (not recorded which). Some clones in this sample may be carry-over from other donors' samples. CDR3 sequence: CSARIGSNNSPLHF. In DNA, the CDR3 is TGCAGTGCTAGAATAGGCAGTAATAATTCACCCCTCCACTTT.